This T cell receptor (beta chain) was captured in a study of T cells in Graves' hyperthyroidism and ophthalmopathy. This clonotype was recorded many times. The CDR3 has 12 residues. Trimming removed 5 bases from V and 5 bases from J, with 9 bases in between. Germline-derived CDR1 and CDR2 are SEHNR and FQNEAQ (reference sequence). TCR beta CDR3 sequences were amplified from RNA transcripts. RT-PCR in the first round (using the HTBI primer set) targeted the TCR CDR3. TCRdb re-analysed the multiplex PCR reads in MiXCR, keeping a single row per CDR3 protein. The sample holds almost 350,000 distinct CDR3 sequences, about a sixth seen once.

J is TRBJ1-2 and V is TRBV7-9; D unresolved. The receptor's source is a woman in her 40s with Graves' ophthalmopathy. The sequenced sample consisted of blood. Here the CDR3 reads CASSPATYGYTF. The CDR3 nucleotides read TGTGCCAGCAGCCCTGCGACATATGGCTACACCTTC.